The 9 T cell receptor beta chains listed next were all sequenced from one sample in a study of cytomegalovirus exposure and HLA in healthy donors. The primer mix had 60 Vbeta and 13 Jbeta primers. This table comes from immunoSEQ multiplex PCR, and its TCRdb copy is limited to in-frame clones, with some not included. The sample yields about 200,000 clones, around 76% seen once. Sequencing was carried out using PBMCs. The source is a middle-aged man in good health and CMV-seropositive.

V usage is TRBV4-1 and J usage is TRBJ2-1; TRBD1 matches at 7 bases. Unmatched junction bases numbered 1, after V lost 0 bases and J lost 5 bases. CDR3 length: 14 residues. The V gene's germline CDR1 is MGHRA and CDR2 YSYEKL. CDR3 region: CASSQETGDNEQFF. CDR3 DNA sequence: TGCGCCAGCAGCCAAGAAACAGGGGACAATGAGCAGTTCTTC.

This clone has more than one count but fewer than ten. V usage is TRBV10-3 and J usage is TRBJ2-7; TRBD2 is a possible D gene (6 bases). CDR3 length: 12 amino acids. V lost 2 bases and J lost 7, with 9 bases in between. Germline CDR1 is ENHRY and CDR2 is SYGVKD. The CDR3, as DNA: TGTGCCATCAGTGAGCTAGGGAGGGAGCAGTACTTC. Translation: CAISELGREQYF.

The rearrangement links TRBV2 to TRBJ2-7; D is undetermined. The ends were cut back, 6 bases at V and 4 bases at J, with 10 bases in the middle. This CDR3 spans 12 amino acids. The V gene's germline CDR1 is SNHLY and CDR2 FYNNEI. The CDR3 DNA reads as TGTGCCAGCAGGAACGACTTATACGAGCAGTACTTC. It specifies CASRNDLYEQYF.

This clone appeared a single time. The chain is built from TRBV6-1 and TRBJ2-3; 9 bases are shared with TRBD2. This CDR3 region has 17 residues. J lost 2 bases, V lost 0 bases, and 6 bases had no gene match. Germline V CDR1 and CDR2: MNHNS, SASEGT. CDR3 coding DNA: TGTGCCAGCAGTGAAGCCGGGACTAGCTGGAACACAGATACGCAGTATTTT. Protein product: CASSEAGTSWNTDTQYF.

V usage is TRBV7-6 and J usage is TRBJ2-7; D not certain. Germline V CDR1 and CDR2: SGHVS, FNYEAQ. The V gene lost 5 bases and the J gene lost 3 bases, with 5 bases spanning the gap. This CDR3 spans 11 amino acids. Here the CDR3 DNA reads TGTGCCAGCAGCGTCAGCTACGAGCAGTACTTC. Its translation: CASSVSYEQYF.

The rearrangement joins TRBV7-6 to TRBJ1-2, with 7 nucleotides matching TRBD1. V shed 5 bases and J 4 bases; nucleotides not matched to a gene: 4. From germline, CDR1 is SGHVS and CDR2 FNYEAQ. This CDR3 contains 13 residues. CDR3 DNA: TGTGCCAGCAGCGGGGGACAGCTCTATGGCTACACCTTC. Its protein is CASSGGQLYGYTF.

This clone showed up just once. The gene calls are TRBV5-1 and TRBJ1-1; TRBD1 aligns across 11 bases. The CDR3 has 16 amino acids. Germline V gene lookup returns CDR1 SGHRS and CDR2 YFSETQ. V lost 0 bases, J lost 6 bases, and 7 bases stayed unmatched. CDR3 bases: TGCGCCAGCAGCTTGGGGACAGGGGGCTCTCGGTCTGAAGCTTTCTTT. Amino acid sequence: CASSLGTGGSRSEAFF.

This rearrangement joins TRBV5-1 to TRBJ1-2, with TRBD1 matching over 7 bases. Germline V gene sequence: CDR1 SGHRS, CDR2 YFSETQ. The length of the CDR3 is 15 residues. The V gene end was trimmed by 2 bases and the J gene end by 0 bases; junction bases not matched to a gene: 4. For the CDR3, the DNA is TGCGCCAGCAGCTTCCGGGACAGAACTAACTATGGCTACACCTTC. Its protein product is CASSFRDRTNYGYTF.

This chain uses TRBV13 with TRBJ2-6; D gene unclear. V was cut by 3 bases and J by 4 bases, with 10 bases left in between. CDR1 is PRHDT and CDR2 is FYEKMQ in the germline V gene (reference sequence). The CDR3 is 15 amino acids. The CDR3 DNA is TGTGCCAGCAGCTTGACACCCTGGGGGGCCAACGTCCTGACTTTC. This gives the protein CASSLTPWGANVLTF.